This T cell receptor (beta chain) was identified in a study of monozygotic twins with inflammatory bowel disease. Study-wide results and caveats: A distinction between different T cell subtypes was not possible.

A remark on this clonotype: Its antigen remains unknown.

The authors ran two nested PCRs of approximately 16 and 10 cycles on TCRalpha and TCRbeta cDNA. TCRdb re-called the 5' RACE reads; one entry per CDR3 protein, DNA not given. The table lists about 160,000 distinct CDR3 sequences. This CDR3 spans 14 amino acids. V gene TRBV12-3 or TRBV12-4 combines with J gene TRBJ2-5. The clonotype originates from a human donor with ulcerative colitis or Crohn's disease, or a healthy co-twin of an affected twin (not recorded which). The specimen was blood. The CDR3 spells CASSSAGEQETQYF.